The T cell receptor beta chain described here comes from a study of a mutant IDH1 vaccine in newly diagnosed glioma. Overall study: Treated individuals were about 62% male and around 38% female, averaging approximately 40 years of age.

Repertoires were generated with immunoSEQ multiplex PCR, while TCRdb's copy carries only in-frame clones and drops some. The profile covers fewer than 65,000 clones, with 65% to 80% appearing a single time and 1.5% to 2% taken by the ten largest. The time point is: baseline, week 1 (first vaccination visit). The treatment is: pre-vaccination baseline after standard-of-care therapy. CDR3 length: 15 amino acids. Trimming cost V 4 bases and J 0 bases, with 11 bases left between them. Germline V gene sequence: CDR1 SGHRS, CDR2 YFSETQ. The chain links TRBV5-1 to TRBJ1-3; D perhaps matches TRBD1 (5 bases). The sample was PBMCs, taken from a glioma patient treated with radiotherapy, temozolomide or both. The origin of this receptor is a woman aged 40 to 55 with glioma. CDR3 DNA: TGCGCCAGCAGCGGGGACGCCCGCTCTGGAAACACCATATATTTT. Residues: CASSGDARSGNTIYF.